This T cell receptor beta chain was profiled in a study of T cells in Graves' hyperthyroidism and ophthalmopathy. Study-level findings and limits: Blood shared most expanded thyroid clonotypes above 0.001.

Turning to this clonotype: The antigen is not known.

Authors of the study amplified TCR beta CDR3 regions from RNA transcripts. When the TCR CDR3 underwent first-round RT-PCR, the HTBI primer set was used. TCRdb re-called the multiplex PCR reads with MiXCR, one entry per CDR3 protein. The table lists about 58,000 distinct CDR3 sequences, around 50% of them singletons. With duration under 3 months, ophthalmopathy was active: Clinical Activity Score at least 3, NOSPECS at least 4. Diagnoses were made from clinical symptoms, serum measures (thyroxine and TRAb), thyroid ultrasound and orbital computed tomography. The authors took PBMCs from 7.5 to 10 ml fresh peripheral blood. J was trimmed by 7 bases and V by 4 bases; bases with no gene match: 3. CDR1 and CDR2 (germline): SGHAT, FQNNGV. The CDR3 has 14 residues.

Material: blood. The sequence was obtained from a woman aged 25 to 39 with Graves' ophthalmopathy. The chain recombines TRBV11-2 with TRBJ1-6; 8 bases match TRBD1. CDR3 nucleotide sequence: TGTGCCAGCAGCTGGGGACAGGCCAATTCACCCCTCCACTTT. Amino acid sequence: CASSWGQANSPLHF.